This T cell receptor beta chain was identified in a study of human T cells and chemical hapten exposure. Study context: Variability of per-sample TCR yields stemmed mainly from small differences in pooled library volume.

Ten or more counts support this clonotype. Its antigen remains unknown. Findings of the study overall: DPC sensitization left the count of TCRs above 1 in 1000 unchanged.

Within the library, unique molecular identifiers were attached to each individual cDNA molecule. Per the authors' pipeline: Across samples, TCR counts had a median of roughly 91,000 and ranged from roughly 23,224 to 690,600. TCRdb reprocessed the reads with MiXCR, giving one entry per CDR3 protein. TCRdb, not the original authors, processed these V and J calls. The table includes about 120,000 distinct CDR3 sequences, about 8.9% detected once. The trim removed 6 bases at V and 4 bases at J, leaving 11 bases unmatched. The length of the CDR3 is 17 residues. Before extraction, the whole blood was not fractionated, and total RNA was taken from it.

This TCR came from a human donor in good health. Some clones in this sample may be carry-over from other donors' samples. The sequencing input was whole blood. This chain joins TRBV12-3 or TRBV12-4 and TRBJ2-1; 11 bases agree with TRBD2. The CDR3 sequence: CASRHWSSGGSYNEQFF. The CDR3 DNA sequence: TGTGCCAGCAGACATTGGTCTAGCGGGGGGAGTTACAATGAGCAGTTCTTC.